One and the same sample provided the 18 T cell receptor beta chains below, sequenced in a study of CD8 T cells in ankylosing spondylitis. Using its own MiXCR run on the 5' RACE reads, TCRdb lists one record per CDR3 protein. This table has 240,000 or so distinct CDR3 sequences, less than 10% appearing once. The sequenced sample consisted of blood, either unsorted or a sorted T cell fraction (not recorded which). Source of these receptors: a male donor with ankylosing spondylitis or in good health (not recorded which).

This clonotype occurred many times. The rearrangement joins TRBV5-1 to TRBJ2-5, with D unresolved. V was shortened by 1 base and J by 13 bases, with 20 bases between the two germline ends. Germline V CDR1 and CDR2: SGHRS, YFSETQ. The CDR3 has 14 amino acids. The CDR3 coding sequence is TGCGCCAGCAGCTTGAACGAGAAACGCGGCCCGGCGTACTTC. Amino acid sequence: CASSLNEKRGPAYF.

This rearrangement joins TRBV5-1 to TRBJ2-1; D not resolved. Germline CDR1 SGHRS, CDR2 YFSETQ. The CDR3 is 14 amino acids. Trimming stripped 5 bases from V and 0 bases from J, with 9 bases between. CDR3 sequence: CASRADPSYNEQFF. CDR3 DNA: TGCGCCAGCAGGGCGGACCCCTCCTACAATGAGCAGTTCTTC.

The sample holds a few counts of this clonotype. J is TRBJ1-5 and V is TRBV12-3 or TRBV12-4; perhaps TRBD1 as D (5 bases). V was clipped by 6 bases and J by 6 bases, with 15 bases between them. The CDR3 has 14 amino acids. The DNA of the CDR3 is TGTGCCAGCAGGCGAGGGGAGCTTGGTCAGCCCCAGCATTTT. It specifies CASRRGELGQPQHF.

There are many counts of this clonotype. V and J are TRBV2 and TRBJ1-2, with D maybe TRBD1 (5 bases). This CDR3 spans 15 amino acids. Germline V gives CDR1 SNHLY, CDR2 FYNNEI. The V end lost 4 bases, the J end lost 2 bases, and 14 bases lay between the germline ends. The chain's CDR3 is CASSAQRGLNYGYTF. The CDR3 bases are TGTGCCAGCAGTGCCCAGCGGGGCCTGAACTATGGCTACACCTTC. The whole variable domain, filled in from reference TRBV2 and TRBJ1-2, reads EPEVTQTPSHQVTQMGQEVILRCVPISNHLYFYWYRQILGQKVEFLVSFYNNEISEKSEIFDDQFSVERPDGSNFTLKIRSTKLEDSAMYFCASSAQRGLNYGYTFGSGTRLTVV.

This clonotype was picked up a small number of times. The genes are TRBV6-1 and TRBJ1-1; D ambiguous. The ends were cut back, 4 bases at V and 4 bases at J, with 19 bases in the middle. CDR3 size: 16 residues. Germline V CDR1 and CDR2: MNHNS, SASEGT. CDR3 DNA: TGTGCCAGCAGTGCCCCCCCCCACTCAGGAGGCACTGAAGCTTTCTTT. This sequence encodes CASSAPPHSGGTEAFF.

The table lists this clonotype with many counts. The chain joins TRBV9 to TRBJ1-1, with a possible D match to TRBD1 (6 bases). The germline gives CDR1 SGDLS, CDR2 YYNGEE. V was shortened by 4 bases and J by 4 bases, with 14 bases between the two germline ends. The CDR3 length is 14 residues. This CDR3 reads CASSRGGKATEAFF. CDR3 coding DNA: TGTGCCAGCAGCAGAGGGGGGAAGGCCACTGAAGCTTTCTTT.

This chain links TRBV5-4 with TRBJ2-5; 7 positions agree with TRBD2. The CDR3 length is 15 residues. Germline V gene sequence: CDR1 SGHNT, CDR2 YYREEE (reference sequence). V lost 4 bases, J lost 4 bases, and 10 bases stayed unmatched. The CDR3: CASSPTSVTIETQYF. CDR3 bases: TGTGCCAGCAGCCCCACTAGCGTGACAATAGAGACCCAGTACTTC.

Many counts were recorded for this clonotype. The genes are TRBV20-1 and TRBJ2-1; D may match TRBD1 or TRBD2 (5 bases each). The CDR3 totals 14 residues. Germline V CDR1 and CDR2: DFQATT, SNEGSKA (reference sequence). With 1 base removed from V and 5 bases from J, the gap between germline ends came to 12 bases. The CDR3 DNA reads TGCAGTGCTAGAGGGGGCAGCGGAAACAATGAGCAGTTCTTC. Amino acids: CSARGGSGNNEQFF.

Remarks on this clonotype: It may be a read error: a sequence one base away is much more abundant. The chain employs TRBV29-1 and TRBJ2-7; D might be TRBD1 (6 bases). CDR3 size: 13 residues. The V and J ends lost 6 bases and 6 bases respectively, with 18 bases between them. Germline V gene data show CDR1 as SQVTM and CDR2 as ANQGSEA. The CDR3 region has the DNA TGCAGCGTAACCGAGACAGGATACATCGAGCAGTACTTC. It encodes CSVTETGYIEQYF.

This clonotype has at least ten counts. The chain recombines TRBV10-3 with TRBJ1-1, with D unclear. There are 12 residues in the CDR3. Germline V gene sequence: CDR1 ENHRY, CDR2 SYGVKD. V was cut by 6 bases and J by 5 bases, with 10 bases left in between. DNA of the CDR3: TGTGCCATCAGAGGATCGGAAACTGAAGCTTTCTTT. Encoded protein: CAIRGSETEAFF.

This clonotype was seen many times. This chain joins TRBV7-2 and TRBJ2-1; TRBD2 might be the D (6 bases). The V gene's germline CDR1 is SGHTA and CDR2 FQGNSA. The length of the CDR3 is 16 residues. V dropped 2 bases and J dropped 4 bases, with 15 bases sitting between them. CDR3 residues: CASSLMRGTIYNEQFF. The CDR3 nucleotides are TGTGCCAGCAGCTTAATGCGGGGCACTATTTACAATGAGCAGTTCTTC.

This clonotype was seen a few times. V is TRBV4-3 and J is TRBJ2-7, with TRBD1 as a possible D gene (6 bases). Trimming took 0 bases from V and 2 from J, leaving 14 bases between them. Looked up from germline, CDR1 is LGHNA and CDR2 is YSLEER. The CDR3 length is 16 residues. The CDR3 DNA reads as TGCGCCAGCAGCCAAGATCTGACAGGTCGGACCTACGAGCAGTACTTC. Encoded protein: CASSQDLTGRTYEQYF.

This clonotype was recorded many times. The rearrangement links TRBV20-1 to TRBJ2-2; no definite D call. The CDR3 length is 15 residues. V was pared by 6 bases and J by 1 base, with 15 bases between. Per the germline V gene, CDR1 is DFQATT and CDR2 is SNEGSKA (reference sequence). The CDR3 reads CSARLGSRNTGELFF. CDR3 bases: TGCAGTGCCCGCCTGGGTAGCAGGAACACCGGGGAGCTGTTTTTT.

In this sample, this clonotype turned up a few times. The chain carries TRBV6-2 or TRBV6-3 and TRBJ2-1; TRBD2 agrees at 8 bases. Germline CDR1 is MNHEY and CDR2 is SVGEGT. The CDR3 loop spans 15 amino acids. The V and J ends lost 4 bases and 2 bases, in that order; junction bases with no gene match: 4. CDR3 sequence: CASSSLSGTYNEQFF. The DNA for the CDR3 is TGTGCCAGCAGTTCTCTTAGCGGGACCTACAATGAGCAGTTCTTC.

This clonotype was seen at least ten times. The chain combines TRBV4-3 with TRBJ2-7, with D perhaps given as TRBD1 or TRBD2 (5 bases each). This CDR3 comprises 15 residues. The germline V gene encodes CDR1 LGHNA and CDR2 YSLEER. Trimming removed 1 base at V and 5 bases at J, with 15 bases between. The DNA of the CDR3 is TGCGCCAGCAGCCAAGGAGGACGGGGCATCAACGAGCAGTACTTC. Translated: CASSQGGRGINEQYF.

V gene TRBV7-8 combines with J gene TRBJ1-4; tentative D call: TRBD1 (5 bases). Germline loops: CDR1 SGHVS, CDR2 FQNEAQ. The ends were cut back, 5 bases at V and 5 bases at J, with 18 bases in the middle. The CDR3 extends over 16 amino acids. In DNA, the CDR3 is TGTGCCAGCAGCCTCGGTTTGGGGGTGGAAAATGAAAAACTGTTTTTT. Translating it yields CASSLGLGVENEKLFF.

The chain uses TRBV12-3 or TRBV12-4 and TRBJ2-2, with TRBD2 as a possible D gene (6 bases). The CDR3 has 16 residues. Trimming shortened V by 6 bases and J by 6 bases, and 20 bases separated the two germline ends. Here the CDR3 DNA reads TGTGCCAGCAGCCGCCTCGGGGGAGGACCAGCCGGGGAGCTGTTTTTT. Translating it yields CASSRLGGGPAGELFF.

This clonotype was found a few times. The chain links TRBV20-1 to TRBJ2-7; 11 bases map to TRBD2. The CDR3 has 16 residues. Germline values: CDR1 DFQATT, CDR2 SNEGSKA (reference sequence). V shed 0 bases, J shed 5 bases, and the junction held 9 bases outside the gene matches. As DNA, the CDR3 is TGCAGTGCTAGAGATGAGTCTAGCGGGAGGCTCCACGAGCAGTACTTC. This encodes CSARDESSGRLHEQYF.